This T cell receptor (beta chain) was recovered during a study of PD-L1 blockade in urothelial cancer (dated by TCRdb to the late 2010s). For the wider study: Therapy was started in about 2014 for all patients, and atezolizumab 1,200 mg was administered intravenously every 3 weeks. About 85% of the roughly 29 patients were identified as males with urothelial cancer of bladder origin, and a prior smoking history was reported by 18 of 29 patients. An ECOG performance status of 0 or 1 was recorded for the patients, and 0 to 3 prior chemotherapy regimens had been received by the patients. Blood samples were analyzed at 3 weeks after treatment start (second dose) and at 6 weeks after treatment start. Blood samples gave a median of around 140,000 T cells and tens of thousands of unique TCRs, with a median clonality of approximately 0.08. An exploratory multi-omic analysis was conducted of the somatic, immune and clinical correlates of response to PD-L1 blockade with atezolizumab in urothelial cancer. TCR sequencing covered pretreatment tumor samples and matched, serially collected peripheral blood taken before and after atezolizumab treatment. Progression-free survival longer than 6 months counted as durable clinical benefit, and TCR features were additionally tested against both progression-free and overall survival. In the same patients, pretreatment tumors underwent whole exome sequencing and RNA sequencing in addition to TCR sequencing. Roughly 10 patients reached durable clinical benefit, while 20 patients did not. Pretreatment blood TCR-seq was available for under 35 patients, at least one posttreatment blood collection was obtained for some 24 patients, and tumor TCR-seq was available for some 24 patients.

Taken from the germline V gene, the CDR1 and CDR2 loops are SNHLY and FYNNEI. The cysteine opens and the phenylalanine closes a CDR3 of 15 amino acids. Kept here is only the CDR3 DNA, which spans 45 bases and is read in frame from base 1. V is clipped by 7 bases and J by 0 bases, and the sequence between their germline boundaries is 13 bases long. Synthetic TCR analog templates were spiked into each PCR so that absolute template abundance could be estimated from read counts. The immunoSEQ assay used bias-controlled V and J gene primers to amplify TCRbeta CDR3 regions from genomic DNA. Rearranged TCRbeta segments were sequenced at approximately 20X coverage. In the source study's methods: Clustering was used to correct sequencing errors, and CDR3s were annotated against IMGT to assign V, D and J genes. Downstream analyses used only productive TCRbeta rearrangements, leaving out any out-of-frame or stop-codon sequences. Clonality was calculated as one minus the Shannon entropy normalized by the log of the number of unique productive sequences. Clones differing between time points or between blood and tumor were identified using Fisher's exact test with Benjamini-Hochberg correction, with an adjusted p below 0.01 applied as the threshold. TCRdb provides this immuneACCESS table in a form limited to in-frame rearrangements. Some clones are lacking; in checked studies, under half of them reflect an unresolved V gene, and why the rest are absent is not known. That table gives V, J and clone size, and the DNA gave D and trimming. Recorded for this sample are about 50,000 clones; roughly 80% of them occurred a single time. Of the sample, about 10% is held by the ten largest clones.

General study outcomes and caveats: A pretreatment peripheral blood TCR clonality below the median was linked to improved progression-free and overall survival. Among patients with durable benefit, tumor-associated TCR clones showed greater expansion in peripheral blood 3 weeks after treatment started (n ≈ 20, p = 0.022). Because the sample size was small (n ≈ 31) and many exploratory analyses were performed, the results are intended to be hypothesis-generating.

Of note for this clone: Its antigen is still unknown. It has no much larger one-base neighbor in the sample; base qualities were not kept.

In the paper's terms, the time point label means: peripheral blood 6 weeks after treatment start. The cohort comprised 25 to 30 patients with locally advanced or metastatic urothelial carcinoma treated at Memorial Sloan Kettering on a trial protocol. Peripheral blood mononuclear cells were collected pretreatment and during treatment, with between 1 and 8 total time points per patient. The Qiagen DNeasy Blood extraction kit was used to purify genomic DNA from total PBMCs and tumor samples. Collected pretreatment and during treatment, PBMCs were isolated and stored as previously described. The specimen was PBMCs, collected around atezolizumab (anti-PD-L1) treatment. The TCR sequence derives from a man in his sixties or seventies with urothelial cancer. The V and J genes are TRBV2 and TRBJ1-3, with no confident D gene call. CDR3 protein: CASTAEAGSGNTIYF. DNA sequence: TGTGCCAGCACCGCTGAGGCGGGCTCTGGAAACACCATATATTTT.